This T cell receptor beta chain is drawn from a study of post-analysis software for immune sequencing data. Study-wide findings and caveats: Included in a set of roughly five TRBV segments more frequent in patients than controls were TRBV5-6, TRBV5-1 and TRBV20-1.

Trimming removed 3 bases at V and 8 bases at J, with 16 bases between. Germline CDR1 and CDR2: MNHEY and SMNVEV (reference sequence). The CDR3 runs to 15 residues. Note on this clonotype: Its antigen is still unknown.

Unique-molecular-identifier-tagged TCR beta cDNA libraries were used. Starting from about 0.94 to 9.7 million T cells, the study yielded about 500,000 cDNA molecules. In TCRdb, the PCR reads were re-called with MiXCR into one record per CDR3 protein. The sample comprises 450,000 to 650,000 distinct CDR3 sequences, 44% of which are singletons, and 1.5% to 2% rests with the top ten. The chain couples TRBV27 to TRBJ1-4; D remains ambiguous. Source material: blood. This clonotype was sampled from a girl aged 5-17 years with multiple sclerosis. The CDR3 nucleotides read TGTGCCAGCAGTTTTGGCGGTCGGGATGTAGAAAAACTGTTTTTT. Translating gives CASSFGGRDVEKLFF.